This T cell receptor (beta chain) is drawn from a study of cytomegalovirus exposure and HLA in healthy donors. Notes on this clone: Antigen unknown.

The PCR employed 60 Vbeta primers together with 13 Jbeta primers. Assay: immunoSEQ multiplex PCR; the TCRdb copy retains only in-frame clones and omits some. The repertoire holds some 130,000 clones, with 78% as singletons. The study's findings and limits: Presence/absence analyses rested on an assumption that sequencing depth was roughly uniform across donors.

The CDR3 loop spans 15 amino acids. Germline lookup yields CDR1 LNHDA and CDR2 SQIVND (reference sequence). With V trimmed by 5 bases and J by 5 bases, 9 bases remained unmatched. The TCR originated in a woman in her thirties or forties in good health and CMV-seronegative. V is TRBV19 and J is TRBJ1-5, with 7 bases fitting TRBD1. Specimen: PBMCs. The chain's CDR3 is CASSPGGTEYQPQHF. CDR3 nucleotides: TGTGCCAGTAGTCCTGGCGGGACAGAATATCAGCCCCAGCATTTT. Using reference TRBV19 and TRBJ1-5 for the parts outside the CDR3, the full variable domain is DGGITQSPKYLFRKEGQNVTLSCEQNLNHDAMYWYRQDPGQGLRLIYYSQIVNDFQKGDIAEGYSVSREKKESFPLTVTSAQKNPTAFYLCASSPGGTEYQPQHFGDGTRLSIL.